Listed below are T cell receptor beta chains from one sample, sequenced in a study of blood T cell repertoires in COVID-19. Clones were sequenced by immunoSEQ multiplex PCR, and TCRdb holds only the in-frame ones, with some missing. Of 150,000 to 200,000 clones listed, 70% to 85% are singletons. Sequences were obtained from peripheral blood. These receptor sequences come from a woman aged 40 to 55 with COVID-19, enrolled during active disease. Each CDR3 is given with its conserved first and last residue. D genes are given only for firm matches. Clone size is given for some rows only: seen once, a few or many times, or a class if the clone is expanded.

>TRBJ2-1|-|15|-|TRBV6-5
CASRRTSMDYNEQFF
TGTGCCAGCAGGCGAACTAGCATGGACTACAATGAGCAGTTCTTC
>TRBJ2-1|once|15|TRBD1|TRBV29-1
CSARRQGFRYNEQFF
TGCAGCGCAAGACGACAGGGATTCAGGTACAATGAGCAGTTCTTC
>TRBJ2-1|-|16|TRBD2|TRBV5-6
CASSPGLAGPYNEQFF
TGTGCCAGCAGCCCCGGACTAGCGGGGCCTTACAATGAGCAGTTCTTC
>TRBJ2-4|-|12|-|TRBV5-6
CASNQGHHIQYF
TGTGCCAGCAACCAAGGACATCACATTCAGTACTTC
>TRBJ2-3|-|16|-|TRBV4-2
CASSQESDFSTDTQYF
TGTGCCAGCAGCCAAGAGTCAGATTTTTCCACAGATACGCAGTATTTT
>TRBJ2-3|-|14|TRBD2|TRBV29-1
CSVEVSSGGGTQYF
TGCAGCGTTGAAGTGTCTAGCGGGGGAGGTACGCAGTATTTT
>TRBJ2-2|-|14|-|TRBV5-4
CASSLRSNTGELFF
TGTGCCAGCAGCTTGCGGTCGAACACCGGGGAGCTGTTTTTT
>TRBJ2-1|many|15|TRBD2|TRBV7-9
CASSFGLAEINEQFF
TGTGCCAGCAGCTTCGGCCTAGCGGAGATCAATGAGCAGTTCTTC
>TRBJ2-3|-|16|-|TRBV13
CASSLFGGGPSTTQYF
TGTGCCAGCAGCTTGTTTGGGGGGGGGCCTTCAACTACGCAGTATTTT
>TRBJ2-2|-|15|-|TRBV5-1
CASSLVVGGTGELFF
TGCGCCAGCAGCTTGGTTGTGGGAGGCACCGGGGAGCTGTTTTTT
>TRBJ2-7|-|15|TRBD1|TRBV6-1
CASSERVGGLYEQYF
TGTGCCAGCAGTGAACGGGTAGGGGGCCTCTACGAGCAGTACTTC
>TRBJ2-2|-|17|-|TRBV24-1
CATSDSNLRGNTGELFF
TGTGCCACCAGTGATTCAAACCTAAGGGGGAACACCGGGGAGCTGTTTTTT
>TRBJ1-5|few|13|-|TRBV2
CASSYKVGGTQHF
TGTGCCAGCAGCTACAAGGTCGGGGGGACCCAGCATTTT
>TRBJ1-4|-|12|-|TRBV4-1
CASSQAVEKLFF
TGCGCCAGCAGCCAAGCGGTTGAAAAACTGTTTTTT
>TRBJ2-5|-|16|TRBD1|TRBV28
CASSSPGTGRQETQYF
TGTGCCAGCAGTTCTCCCGGGACAGGGCGCCAAGAGACCCAGTACTTC
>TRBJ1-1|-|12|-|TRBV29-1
CSVLFMNTEAFF
TGCAGCGTTCTGTTTATGAACACTGAAGCTTTCTTT
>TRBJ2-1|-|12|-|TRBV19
CATISSINEQFF
TGTGCCACCATATCGAGTATTAATGAGCAGTTCTTC
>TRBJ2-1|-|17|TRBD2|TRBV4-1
CASSQVPGAGGGYGQFF
TGCGCCAGCAGCCAAGTTCCAGGGGCTGGCGGGGGGTATGGGCAGTTCTTC
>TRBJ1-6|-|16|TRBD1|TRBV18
CASCDLSGTGGSPLHF
TGTGCCAGCTGCGACCTTAGTGGGACAGGGGGTTCACCCCTCCACTTT
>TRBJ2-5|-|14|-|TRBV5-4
CASSLGAVQETQYF
TGTGCCAGCAGCTTGGGTGCAGTCCAAGAGACCCAGTACTTC
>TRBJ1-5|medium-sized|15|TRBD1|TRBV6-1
CASSELGQGWQPQHF
TGTGCCAGCAGTGAGTTGGGACAGGGCTGGCAGCCCCAGCATTTT
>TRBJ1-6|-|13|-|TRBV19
CASSISFPSPLHF
TGTGCCAGTAGTATCTCTTTCCCTTCACCCCTCCACTTT
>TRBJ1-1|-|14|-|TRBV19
CASSIGQMNTEAFF
TGTGCCAGTAGTATCGGACAGATGAACACTGAAGCTTTCTTT
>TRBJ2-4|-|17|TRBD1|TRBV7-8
CASSLETGQGAKNIQYF
TGTGCCAGCAGCTTAGAGACAGGGCAAGGAGCCAAAAACATTCAGTACTTC
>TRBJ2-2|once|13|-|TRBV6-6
CASGVQGPGELFF
TGTGCCAGCGGAGTACAGGGCCCCGGGGAGCTGTTTTTT
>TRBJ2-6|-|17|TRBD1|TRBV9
CASMGSLRGPGANVLTF
TGTGCCAGCATGGGTTCCCTCAGGGGGCCTGGGGCCAACGTCCTGACTTTC
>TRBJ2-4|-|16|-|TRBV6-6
CASSRPGDRTKNIQYF
TGTGCCAGCAGCCGCCCGGGGGATCGTACCAAAAACATTCAGTACTTC
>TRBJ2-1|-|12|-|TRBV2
CASRTQGNEQFF
TGTGCCAGCAGGACCCAGGGGAATGAGCAGTTCTTC
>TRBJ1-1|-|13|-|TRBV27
CASSFGRGTEAFF
TGTGCCAGCAGTTTCGGCAGGGGCACTGAAGCTTTCTTT
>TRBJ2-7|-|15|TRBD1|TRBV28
CASSETGGSVYEQYF
TGTGCCAGCAGTGAAACAGGGGGGTCCGTCTACGAGCAGTACTTC
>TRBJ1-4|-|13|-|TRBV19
CASSTGYNEKLFF
TGTGCCAGTAGTACGGGGTACAATGAAAAACTGTTTTTT
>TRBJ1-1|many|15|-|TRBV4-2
CASSQDPGWEGEAFF
TGTGCCAGCAGCCAAGATCCAGGGTGGGAAGGTGAAGCTTTCTTT
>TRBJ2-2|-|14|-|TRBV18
CASSPDAGTGELFF
TGTGCCAGCTCACCGGACGCGGGAACCGGGGAGCTGTTTTTT
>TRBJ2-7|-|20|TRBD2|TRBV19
CASSIKLVRTSGTPSYEQYF
TGTGCCAGTAGTATAAAGTTGGTCCGGACTAGCGGGACTCCCTCCTACGAGCAGTACTTC
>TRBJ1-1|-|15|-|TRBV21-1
CARHGKRTVNTEAFF
TGTGCCAGACATGGAAAAAGGACAGTCAACACTGAAGCTTTCTTT
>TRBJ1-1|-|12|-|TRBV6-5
CASSSPPGEAFF
TGTGCCAGCAGCTCACCCCCGGGTGAAGCTTTCTTT
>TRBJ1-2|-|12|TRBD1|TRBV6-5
CASRVETGVHFF
TGTGCCAGCAGAGTTGAAACAGGGGTCCACTTCTTC
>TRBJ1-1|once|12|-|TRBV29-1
CSVGLPRGEAFF
TGCAGCGTTGGGCTCCCGCGAGGTGAAGCTTTCTTT
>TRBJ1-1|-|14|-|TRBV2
CASTGHLRNTEAFF
TGTGCCAGCACTGGACACCTTCGGAACACTGAAGCTTTCTTT
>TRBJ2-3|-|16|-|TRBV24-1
CATSDLSGSESDTQYF
TGTGCCACCAGTGATTTATCGGGGAGTGAGTCAGATACGCAGTATTTT
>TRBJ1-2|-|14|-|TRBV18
CASSPSLNSDGYTF
TGTGCCAGCTCACCATCCTTAAACTCGGATGGCTACACCTTC
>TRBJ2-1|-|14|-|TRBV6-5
CASSYAPGQREQFF
TGTGCCAGCAGTTATGCCCCGGGACAAAGGGAGCAGTTCTTC
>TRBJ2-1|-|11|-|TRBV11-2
CASSSMREQFF
TGTGCCAGCAGTTCAATGCGGGAGCAGTTCTTC
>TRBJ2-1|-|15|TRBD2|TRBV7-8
CASSLIGGLNNEQFF
TGTGCCAGCAGCTTAATCGGGGGACTAAACAATGAGCAGTTCTTC
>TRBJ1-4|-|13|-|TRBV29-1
CSARLATNEKLFF
TGCAGCGCTCGCTTAGCAACTAATGAAAAACTGTTTTTT
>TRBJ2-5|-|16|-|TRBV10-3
CAISGGEHSLQETQYF
TGTGCCATCAGTGGGGGGGAACACTCGCTTCAAGAGACCCAGTACTTC